The present entry profiles one T cell receptor beta chain with its context. Its antigen is unidentified. PCR involved 60 Vbeta and 13 Jbeta primers. In the original analysis: An analysis performed later counted 74 million or so unique TCR beta chains (approximately 10 million of them shared). The data were produced by immunoSEQ multiplex PCR, yet TCRdb's version contains in-frame clones alone and is incomplete. V, J and clone size were drawn from that table, and D and trimming were deduced from the DNA. The table includes 85,000 to 100,000 clones, just under 80% detected once. These data are taken from a study of cytomegalovirus exposure and HLA in healthy donors. Study results and caveats: One cluster of highly shared sequence variants probably arose as a sequencing artifact. Per a later analysis, HLA-associated TCR beta chains showed more clonal expansion than other, equally common TCR beta chains. Cytomegalovirus-associated status was assigned to roughly 160 TCR beta chains.

CDR1 is SGHAT, CDR2 FQNNGV, per germline. This CDR3 comprises 15 residues. J lost 4 bases, V lost 7 bases, and 9 bases had no gene match. The TCR originated in a woman between 40 and 55 years old in good health and CMV-seronegative. The chain employs TRBV11-2 and TRBJ1-1; TRBD1 matches at 10 bases. The sample taken for sequencing was PBMCs. The CDR3 spells CASTQRRDRGTEAFF. For the CDR3, the DNA is TGTGCCAGCACCCAACGCAGGGACAGGGGCACTGAAGCTTTCTTT. The full variable domain, its missing parts supplied by reference TRBV11-2 and TRBJ1-1, is EAGVAQSPRYKIIEKRQSVAFWCNPISGHATLYWYQQILGQGPKLLIQFQNNGVVDDSQLPKDRFSAERLKGVDSTLKIQPAKLEDSAVYLCASTQRRDRGTEAFFGQGTRLTVV.